The entry below gives a single T cell receptor beta chain sequence along with its context. Its antigen is as yet unknown. Sequence at one end of the junction differs from germline and may be a read error. The data derive from a study of post-analysis software for immune sequencing data. Study context: Courses of disease covered relapsing-remitting, secondary progressive and progressive-relapsing multiple sclerosis. The study's findings and limits: TRBV segments more frequent in patients than in controls numbered roughly five and included TRBV5-6, TRBV5-1 and TRBV20-1. The authors found that F measure strongly co-clustered same-batch samples.

The library was made from cDNA and included unique molecular identifiers. MiXCR, applied by TCRdb to the PCR reads, yields one record per CDR3 protein. The sample yields 170,000 or so distinct CDR3 sequences, 25% to 35% seen once. CDR3 length: 13 amino acids. The germline gives CDR1 KGHDR, CDR2 SFDVKD. The material sequenced was blood. The genes are TRBV24-1 and TRBJ2-1; possibly TRBD2 for D (5 bases). This clonotype was sampled from a girl between 5 and 17 years old with multiple sclerosis. In DNA, the CDR3 is TGTGCCACCAGTGATCGGAGCGGAAATGAGCGGTTCTTC. This gives the protein CATSDRSGNERFF.